The rows below give T cell receptor beta chains drawn from one sample of a study of blood T cell repertoires in COVID-19. The protocol was immunoSEQ multiplex PCR, while the TCRdb copy is restricted to in-frame clones and leaves out a portion. The sample holds 340,000 or so clones, 80% to 90% seen once. The source material was PBMCs or T cells enriched from blood (not recorded which). These receptors originate from a woman in her 40s with acute COVID-19. The CDR3 runs from the conserved cysteine through the conserved F or W. The order of the fields is CDR3 protein, J gene, V gene, D gene. The D gene is left open where the match is weak.

CASSLGAGVLYNEQFF,TRBJ2-1,TRBV5-4,TRBD2
CASSRVPGTGGVWSDTQYF,TRBJ2-3,TRBV19,TRBD1
CASSNRDNYGYTF,TRBJ1-2,TRBV12-3/TRBV12-4,-
CASSLDIRTSGRGGTDTQYF,TRBJ2-3,TRBV11-3,TRBD2
CASSFLAGGPYEQFF,TRBJ2-1,TRBV5-1,TRBD2
CASSLAAGDEYF,TRBJ2-7,TRBV7-9,-
CASSISGNLDTQYF,TRBJ2-3,TRBV5-1,TRBD2
CASSMGQGNSNYGYTF,TRBJ1-2,TRBV11-2,TRBD1
CASRQGQETGSLSYGYTF,TRBJ1-2,TRBV14,-
CASSKAGGLHEQYF,TRBJ2-7,TRBV19,TRBD2
CASSEGTSGGNTGELFF,TRBJ2-2,TRBV2,TRBD2
CASSNAGGGGYTF,TRBJ1-2,TRBV18,TRBD1
CASRRDRVLYEKLFF,TRBJ1-4,TRBV2,TRBD1